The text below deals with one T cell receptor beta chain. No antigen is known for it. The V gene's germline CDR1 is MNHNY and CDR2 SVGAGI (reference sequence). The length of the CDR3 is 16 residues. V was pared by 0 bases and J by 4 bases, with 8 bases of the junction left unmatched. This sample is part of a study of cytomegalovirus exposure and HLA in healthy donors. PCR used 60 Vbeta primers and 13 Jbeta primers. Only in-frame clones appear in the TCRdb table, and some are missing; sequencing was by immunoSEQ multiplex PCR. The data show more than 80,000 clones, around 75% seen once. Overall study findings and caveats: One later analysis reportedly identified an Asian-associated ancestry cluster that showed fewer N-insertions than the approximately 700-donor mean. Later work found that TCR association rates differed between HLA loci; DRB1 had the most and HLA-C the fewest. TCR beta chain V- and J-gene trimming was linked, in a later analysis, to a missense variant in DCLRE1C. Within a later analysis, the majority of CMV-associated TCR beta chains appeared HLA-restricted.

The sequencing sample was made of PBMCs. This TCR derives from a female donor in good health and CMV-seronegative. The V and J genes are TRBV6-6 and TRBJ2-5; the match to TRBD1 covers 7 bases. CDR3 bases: TGTGCCAGCAGTTACTCGAGCAGGACAGGAAGAGAGACCCAGTACTTC. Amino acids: CASSYSSRTGRETQYF.